These 28 T cell receptor beta chains were sequenced from one sample in a study of blood T cell repertoires in COVID-19. The data were produced by immunoSEQ multiplex PCR, yet TCRdb's version contains in-frame clones alone and is incomplete. The sample comprises around 300,000 clones, approximately 88% of which are singletons, and 0.8% to 1% rests with the top ten. The sample consisted of PBMCs or T cells enriched from blood (not recorded which). Receptors were obtained from a woman younger than 45 who had recovered from COVID-19.

The rearrangement uses TRBV11-3 and TRBJ2-1; D perhaps matches TRBD2 (5 bases). V was pared by 5 bases and J by 4 bases, with 12 bases between. There are 14 residues in the CDR3. Germline-derived CDR1 and CDR2 are SGHNT and YENEEA. CDR3 region: CASSQNSAYNEQFF. For the CDR3, the DNA is TGTGCCAGCAGCCAGAATAGCGCTTACAATGAGCAGTTCTTC. Full variable domain (missing parts from reference TRBV11-3 and TRBJ2-1): EAGVVQSPRYKIIEKKQPVAFWCNPISGHNTLYWYLQNLGQGPELLIRYENEEAVDDSQLPKDRFSAERLKGVDSTLKIQPAELGDSAVYLCASSQNSAYNEQFFGPGTRLTVL.

The chain recombines TRBV6-1 with TRBJ1-1; weak D call: TRBD1 (6 bases). Germline V lookup: CDR1 MNHNS, CDR2 SASEGT. Trimming took off 4 bases at V and 3 bases at J, with 24 bases between the two ends. The CDR3 covers 18 residues. The chain's CDR3 is CASSAPPRQVVGDTEAFF. The CDR3 coding sequence is TGTGCCAGCAGTGCGCCCCCGAGACAGGTCGTGGGGGACACTGAAGCTTTCTTT.

V and J are TRBV29-1 and TRBJ1-4, with unresolved D. This CDR3 is 13 amino acids long. The V gene's germline CDR1 is SQVTM and CDR2 ANQGSEA. Deletions cut 6 bases from V and 5 bases from J, with 13 bases between. The CDR3 here is CSVIRGSNEKLFF. As DNA, the CDR3 is TGCAGCGTAATTAGAGGCTCCAATGAAAAACTGTTTTTT.

The gene calls are TRBV5-5 and TRBJ1-3; no reliable D call. This CDR3 region has 15 residues. Germline values: CDR1 SGHKS, CDR2 YYEKEE (reference sequence). The V and J ends lost 2 bases and 0 bases respectively, with 9 bases between them. DNA for the CDR3: TGTGCCAGCAGCTTTAGCTTATCCTCTGGAAACACCATATATTTT. This sequence encodes CASSFSLSSGNTIYF. Full variable domain (remainder filled in from reference TRBV5-5 and TRBJ1-3): DAGVTQSPTHLIKTRGQQVTLRCSPISGHKSVSWYQQVLGQGPQFIFQYYEKEERGRGNFPDRFSARQFPNYSSELNVNALLLGDSALYLCASSFSLSSGNTIYFGEGSWLTVV.

The sample holds one count of this clone. This chain connects TRBV2 to TRBJ2-3, with TRBD1 identical over 12 bases. The ends lost 7 bases at V and 14 bases at J; junction bases unmatched: 13. CDR1 is SNHLY and CDR2 is FYNNEI in the germline V gene. The CDR3 consists of 14 residues. The CDR3 DNA reads TGTGCCAGCACTGGGACAGGGGGCGCTGGGGCTCGGTATTTT. This translates into CASTGTGGAGARYF.

This rearrangement joins TRBV28 to TRBJ1-1; TRBD1 aligns across 9 bases. This CDR3 is 15 amino acids long. Per the germline V gene, CDR1 is MDHEN and CDR2 is SYDVKM. V trimming: 7 bases; J trimming: 1 base; junction bases outside the gene matches: 7. The CDR3 protein is CASTSPGQGNTEAFF. CDR3 DNA sequence: TGTGCCAGCACTTCCCCGGGACAGGGGAACACTGAAGCTTTCTTT.

The chain has TRBV5-4 and TRBJ2-5; 9 bases are shared with TRBD1. This CDR3 contains 16 residues. The J segment lost 3 bases and the V segment lost 2 bases, leaving 8 bases of the junction unmatched. Germline V gene data show CDR1 as SGHNT and CDR2 as YYREEE (reference sequence). The CDR3 protein is CASSLDRGGGKETQYF. CDR3 sequence (DNA): TGTGCCAGCAGCTTAGACAGGGGGGGTGGAAAAGAGACCCAGTACTTC.

V gene TRBV28 combines with J gene TRBJ2-7; a possible D gene is TRBD1 (5 bases). This CDR3 region has 16 residues. Germline V gene sequence: CDR1 MDHEN, CDR2 SYDVKM. Trimming cost V 1 base and J 2 bases, with 15 bases left between them. The chain's CDR3 is CASSLLTQALAYEQYF. The CDR3 nucleotides read TGTGCCAGCAGTTTATTAACACAGGCTTTAGCCTACGAGCAGTACTTC.

The gene calls are TRBV5-4 and TRBJ2-5; TRBD1 might be the D (6 bases). This CDR3 has 16 amino acids. Germline V gene sequence: CDR1 SGHNT, CDR2 YYREEE (reference sequence). V lost 0 bases and J lost 2, with 14 bases in between. The CDR3 DNA sequence: TGTGCCAGCAGCTTGGCCGGACAGACACTTCAAGAGACCCAGTACTTC. Translation: CASSLAGQTLQETQYF.

The chain recombines TRBV19 with TRBJ2-3; 11 nucleotides line up with TRBD1. The germline V gene encodes CDR1 LNHDA and CDR2 SQIVND (reference sequence). The CDR3 spans 19 residues. The junction had 11 bases not matched to a gene; V was cut back by 0 bases and J by 3 bases. The CDR3 nucleotides are TGTGCCAGTAGTATAGATCTACTCGGGACAGGGGGGTATACAGATACGCAGTATTTT. Its translation is CASSIDLLGTGGYTDTQYF.

This chain connects TRBV5-1 to TRBJ2-5; unclear D gene. Trimming left V 0 bases short and J 7 bases short, with 10 bases between. Per germline, CDR1 SGHRS and CDR2 YFSETQ. The CDR3 runs to 13 residues. This CDR3 reads CASSLVEEGTQYF. Written as DNA, the CDR3 is TGCGCCAGCAGCTTGGTAGAGGAAGGGACCCAGTACTTC.

The chain uses TRBV9 and TRBJ2-7; 10 nucleotides agree with TRBD2. Germline trimming cut 3 bases from V and 4 bases from J; bases unmatched to any gene: 4. The CDR3 has 14 residues. Germline V lookup: CDR1 SGDLS, CDR2 YYNGEE. CDR3 amino acids: CASSGSGGRYEQYF. CDR3 DNA: TGTGCCAGCAGCGGTAGCGGGGGGAGGTACGAGCAGTACTTC.

The chain carries TRBV18 and TRBJ1-1, with TRBD1 matching over 8 bases. The CDR3 covers 12 residues. V shed 3 bases and J 10 bases; nucleotides not matched to a gene: 4. Germline V gene sequence: CDR1 KGHSH, CDR2 LQKENI. The CDR3 DNA is TGTGCCAGCTCACCGGACAGGGCAGGAGCTTTCTTT. It specifies CASSPDRAGAFF.

CDR3 sequence (DNA): TGTGCCAGCAGCTTCGGGAGGACTTGGCAAGCTTTCTTT. This encodes CASSFGRTWQAFF. The chain combines TRBV7-9 with TRBJ1-1, with D unresolved. The CDR3 is 13 amino acids. The V end lost 3 bases, the J end lost 9 bases, and 14 bases lay between the germline ends. Looked up from germline, CDR1 is SEHNR and CDR2 is FQNEAQ (reference sequence).

The J gene is TRBJ1-1, the V gene TRBV27; D ambiguous. The CDR3 spans 13 residues. Looked up from germline, CDR1 is MNHEY and CDR2 is SMNVEV (reference sequence). Trimming removed 1 base from V and 8 bases from J, with 11 bases in between. The CDR3: CASSLWGGSEAFF. CDR3 sequence (DNA): TGTGCCAGCAGTTTATGGGGAGGAAGCGAAGCTTTCTTT.

V usage is TRBV7-2 and J usage is TRBJ2-1, with TRBD2 matching over 10 bases. J was trimmed by 7 bases and V by 1 base; bases with no gene match: 4. The CDR3 consists of 15 residues. Germline V gene data show CDR1 as SGHTA and CDR2 as FQGNSA. CDR3 protein: CASSLERGGFNEQFF. CDR3 DNA: TGTGCCAGCAGCTTAGAGCGGGGGGGCTTTAATGAGCAGTTCTTC.

The chain links TRBV19 to TRBJ2-1; 7 positions agree with TRBD1. Germline V gene sequence: CDR1 LNHDA, CDR2 SQIVND (reference sequence). The ends lost 4 bases at V and 4 bases at J; junction bases unmatched: 7. This CDR3 spans 15 amino acids. DNA of the CDR3: TGTGCCAGTAGTACTTGGGACAGTGCTTACAATGAGCAGTTCTTC. This translates into CASSTWDSAYNEQFF.

This clone came up once. One end of the junction varies from germline; a read error may be responsible. This chain joins TRBV7-7 and TRBJ2-2; the match to TRBD2 covers 14 bases. This CDR3 contains 19 residues. Germline V CDR1 and CDR2: SSHAT, FNYEAQ (reference sequence). CDR3 DNA sequence: TGTGCTAGCAGCCTCCGACTAGCGGGGGGGCCAGGGAACACCGGGGAGCTGTTTTTT. It specifies CASSLRLAGGPGNTGELFF.

This clone was seen a single time. V usage is TRBV27 and J usage is TRBJ1-5; perhaps TRBD1 as D (5 bases). This CDR3 is 15 amino acids long. The germline V gene encodes CDR1 MNHEY and CDR2 SMNVEV (reference sequence). Trimming cost V 6 bases and J 1 base, with 13 bases left between them. CDR3 sequence: CASSLRAGSNQPQHF. Here the CDR3 DNA reads TGTGCCAGCAGCCTCAGGGCTGGGAGCAATCAGCCCCAGCATTTT.

The chain combines TRBV6-1 with TRBJ1-6; no reliable D call. The V end was cut by 4 bases, the J end by 0 bases, with 16 bases between. CDR3 length: 18 amino acids. Germline values: CDR1 MNHNS, CDR2 SASEGT. The CDR3 protein is CASSVPNSASSYNSPLHF. The CDR3 DNA follows: TGTGCCAGCAGTGTTCCCAATTCAGCGAGCTCCTATAATTCACCCCTCCACTTT.

This chain uses TRBV7-6 with TRBJ2-5; D is unclear. V lost 5 bases and J lost 2, with 12 bases in between. Germline-derived CDR1 and CDR2 are SGHVS and FNYEAQ. The CDR3 loop spans 14 amino acids. The CDR3 DNA is TGTGCCAGCAGCCCCCGGGTCCTACAAGAGACCCAGTACTTC. Its translation: CASSPRVLQETQYF.

V is TRBV9 and J is TRBJ1-1, with 10 bases fitting TRBD1. This CDR3 comprises 14 residues. Losses at the gene ends were 7 bases for V and 11 bases for J; bases not matched to a gene: 14. Germline V gene lookup returns CDR1 SGDLS and CDR2 YYNGEE. CDR3 bases: TGTGCCAGCGGGTTGGGACAGGGGTTGACGGGGGCTTTCTTT. Amino acids: CASGLGQGLTGAFF. Complete variable domain (other parts from reference TRBV9 and TRBJ1-1): DSGVTQTPKHLITATGQRVTLRCSPRSGDLSVYWYQQSLDQGLQFLIQYYNGEERAKGNILERFSAQQFPDLHSELNLSSLELGDSALYFCASGLGQGLTGAFFGQGTRLTVV.

This clone has just a few counts. The chain carries TRBV5-4 and TRBJ2-1; 8 bases line up with TRBD2. V lost 3 bases to trimming and J lost 0 bases; unmatched junction nucleotides: 5. Germline CDR1 is SGHNT and CDR2 is YYREEE (reference sequence). This CDR3 is 16 amino acids long. CDR3 coding DNA: TGTGCCAGCAGCTACGGGGGGGCTAGCTCCTACAATGAGCAGTTCTTC. This sequence encodes CASSYGGASSYNEQFF.

The chain links TRBV18 to TRBJ2-7, with TRBD1 identical over 11 bases. Trimming cost V 6 bases and J 3 bases; bases outside gene matches: 10. The CDR3 extends over 16 amino acids. CDR1 is KGHSH, CDR2 LQKENI, per germline. The CDR3 bases are TGTGCCAGCTCGCAAGGACAGGGGGCGATAGGCTACGAGCAGTACTTC. Its translation is CASSQGQGAIGYEQYF.

The chain recombines TRBV9 with TRBJ1-4; 7 bases fit TRBD1. Per the germline V gene, CDR1 is SGDLS and CDR2 is YYNGEE. The CDR3 length is 16 residues. V lost 5 bases, J lost 0 bases, and 7 bases stayed unmatched. CDR3: CASSGNRGATNEKLFF. In DNA form, the CDR3 reads TGTGCCAGCAGTGGGAACAGGGGCGCAACTAATGAAAAACTGTTTTTT. Drawing the rest from reference TRBV9 and TRBJ1-4, the complete variable domain is DSGVTQTPKHLITATGQRVTLRCSPRSGDLSVYWYQQSLDQGLQFLIQYYNGEERAKGNILERFSAQQFPDLHSELNLSSLELGDSALYFCASSGNRGATNEKLFFGSGTQLSVL.

The chain is built from TRBV6-1 and TRBJ2-1; D may be TRBD1 (7 bases). V was cut by 3 bases and J by 8 bases, with 17 bases left in between. This CDR3 spans 15 amino acids. Germline values: CDR1 MNHNS, CDR2 SASEGT. Here the CDR3 reads CASSEGPPRGDEQFF. In DNA form, the CDR3 reads TGTGCCAGCAGTGAGGGCCCACCCAGGGGGGATGAGCAGTTCTTC.

The chain employs TRBV11-2 and TRBJ2-2; 8 positions match TRBD1. With V trimmed by 4 bases and J by 7 bases, 5 bases remained unmatched. This CDR3 contains 14 residues. Germline CDR1 and CDR2: SGHAT and FQNNGV. The CDR3 loop reads CASSSRTGNGELFF. The DNA of the CDR3 is TGTGCCAGCAGCTCAAGGACAGGGAACGGGGAGCTGTTTTTT.

In its sample, this clone was seen once. The chain links TRBV19 to TRBJ1-6; possible D gene TRBD1, 5 bases. CDR3 length: 16 amino acids. The germline V and J ends were trimmed by 5 bases and 6 bases, with 17 bases remaining between them. Germline CDR1 is LNHDA and CDR2 is SQIVND (reference sequence). CDR3 residues: CASSADSVHINSPLHF. Written as DNA, the CDR3 is TGTGCCAGTAGTGCTGACAGCGTACATATTAATTCACCCCTCCACTTT.